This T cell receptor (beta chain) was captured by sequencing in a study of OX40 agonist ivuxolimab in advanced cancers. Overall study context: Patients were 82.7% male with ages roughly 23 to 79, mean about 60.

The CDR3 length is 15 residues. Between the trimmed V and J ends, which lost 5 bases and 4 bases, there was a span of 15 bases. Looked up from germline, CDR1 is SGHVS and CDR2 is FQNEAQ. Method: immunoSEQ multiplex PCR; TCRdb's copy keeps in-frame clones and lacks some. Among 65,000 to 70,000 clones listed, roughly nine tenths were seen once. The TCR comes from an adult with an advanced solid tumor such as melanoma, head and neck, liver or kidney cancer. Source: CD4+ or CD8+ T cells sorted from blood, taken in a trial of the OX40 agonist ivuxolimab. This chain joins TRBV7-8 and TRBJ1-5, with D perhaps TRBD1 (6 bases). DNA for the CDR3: TGTGCCAGCAGCCCCCCGAGAGGGGGGAATCAGCCCCAGCATTTT. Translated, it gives CASSPPRGGNQPQHF.